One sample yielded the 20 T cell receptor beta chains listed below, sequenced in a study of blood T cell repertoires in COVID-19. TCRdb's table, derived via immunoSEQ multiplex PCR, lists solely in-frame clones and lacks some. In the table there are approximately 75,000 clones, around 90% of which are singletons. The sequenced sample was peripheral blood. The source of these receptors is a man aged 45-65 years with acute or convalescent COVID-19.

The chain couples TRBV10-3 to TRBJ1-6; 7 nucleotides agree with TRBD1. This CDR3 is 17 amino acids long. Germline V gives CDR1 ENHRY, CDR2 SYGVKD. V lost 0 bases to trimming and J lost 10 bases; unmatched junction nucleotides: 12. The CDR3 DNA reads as TGTGCCATCAGTGAGTCAGGGACAGAGGCCCGGGGCTCACCCCTCCACTTT. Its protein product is CAISESGTEARGSPLHF.

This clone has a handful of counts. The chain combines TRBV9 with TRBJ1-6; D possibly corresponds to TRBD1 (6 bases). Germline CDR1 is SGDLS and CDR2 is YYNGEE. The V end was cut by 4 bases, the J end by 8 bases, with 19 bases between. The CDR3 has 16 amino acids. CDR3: CASSTDRDKLDSPLHF. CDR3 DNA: TGTGCCAGCAGCACCGACCGGGACAAGTTGGATTCACCCCTCCACTTT.

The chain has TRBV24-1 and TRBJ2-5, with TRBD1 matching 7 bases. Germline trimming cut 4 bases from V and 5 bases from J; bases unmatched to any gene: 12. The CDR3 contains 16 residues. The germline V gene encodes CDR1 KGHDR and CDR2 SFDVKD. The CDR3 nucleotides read TGTGCCACCAGTGAAACTCCTGACAGGGCCTCGGAGACCCAGTACTTC. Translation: CATSETPDRASETQYF.

The CDR3 DNA is TGTGCCAGCAGCGACCGGGACAGTAATTCACCCCTCCACTTT. Protein sequence: CASSDRDSNSPLHF. The V and J genes are TRBV9 and TRBJ1-6; 7 positions match TRBD1. Looked up from germline, CDR1 is SGDLS and CDR2 is YYNGEE. The CDR3 extends over 14 amino acids. V trimming: 3 bases; J trimming: 6 bases; junction bases outside the gene matches: 3.

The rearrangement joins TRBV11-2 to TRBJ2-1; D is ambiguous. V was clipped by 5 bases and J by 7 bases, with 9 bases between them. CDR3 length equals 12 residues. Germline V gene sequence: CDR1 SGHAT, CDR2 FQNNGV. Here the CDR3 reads CASSAQSNEQFF. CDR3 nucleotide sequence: TGTGCCAGCAGCGCCCAGTCAAATGAGCAGTTCTTC.

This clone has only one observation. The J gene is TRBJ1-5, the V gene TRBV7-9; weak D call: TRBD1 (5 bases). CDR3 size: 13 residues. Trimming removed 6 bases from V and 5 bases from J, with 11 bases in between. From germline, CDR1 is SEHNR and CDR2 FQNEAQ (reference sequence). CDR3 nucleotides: TGTGCCAGCAGTCATCAGGGCGATCAGCCCCAGCATTTT. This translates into CASSHQGDQPQHF. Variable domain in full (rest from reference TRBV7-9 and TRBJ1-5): DTGVSQNPRHKITKRGQNVTFRCDPISEHNRLYWYRQTLGQGPEFLTYFQNEAQLEKSRLLSDRFSAERPKGSFSTLEIQRTEQGDSAMYLCASSHQGDQPQHFGDGTRLSIL.

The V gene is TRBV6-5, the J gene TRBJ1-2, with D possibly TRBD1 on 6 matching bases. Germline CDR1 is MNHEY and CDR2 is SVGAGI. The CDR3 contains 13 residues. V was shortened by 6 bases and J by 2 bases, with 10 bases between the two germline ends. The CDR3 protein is CASRRDTNYGYTF. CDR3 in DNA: TGTGCCAGCAGACGGGACACCAACTATGGCTACACCTTC.

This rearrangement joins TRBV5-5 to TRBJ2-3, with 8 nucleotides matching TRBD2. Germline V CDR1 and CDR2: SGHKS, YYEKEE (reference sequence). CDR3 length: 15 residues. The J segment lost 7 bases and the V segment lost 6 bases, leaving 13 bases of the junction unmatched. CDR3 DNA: TGTGCCAGCACCCTAACCGGGGGGGCCTCGAATACGCAGTATTTT. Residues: CASTLTGGASNTQYF.

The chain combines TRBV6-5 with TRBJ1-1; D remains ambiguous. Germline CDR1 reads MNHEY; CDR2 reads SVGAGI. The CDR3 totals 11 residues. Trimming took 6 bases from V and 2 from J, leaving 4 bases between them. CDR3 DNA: TGTGCCAGCAGACAAAACACTGAAGCTTTCTTT. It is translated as CASRQNTEAFF.

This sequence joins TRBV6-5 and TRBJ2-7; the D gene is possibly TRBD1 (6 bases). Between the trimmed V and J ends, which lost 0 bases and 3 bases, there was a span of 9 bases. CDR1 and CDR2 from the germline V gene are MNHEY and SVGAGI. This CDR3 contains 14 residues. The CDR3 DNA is TGTGCCAGCAGTTACTCCAGGACAGACTACGAGCAGTACTTC. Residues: CASSYSRTDYEQYF.

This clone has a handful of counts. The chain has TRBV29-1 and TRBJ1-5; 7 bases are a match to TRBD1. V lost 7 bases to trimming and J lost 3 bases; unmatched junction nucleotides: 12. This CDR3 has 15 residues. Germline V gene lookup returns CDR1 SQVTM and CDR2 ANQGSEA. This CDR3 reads CSGRELQGSNQPQHF. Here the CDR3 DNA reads TGCAGCGGCCGAGAGCTACAGGGGTCCAATCAGCCCCAGCATTTT.

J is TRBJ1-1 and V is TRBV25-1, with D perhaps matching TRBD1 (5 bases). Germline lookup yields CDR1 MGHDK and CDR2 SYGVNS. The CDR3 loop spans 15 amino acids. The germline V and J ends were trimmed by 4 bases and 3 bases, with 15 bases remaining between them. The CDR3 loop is CASSAGGGGYTEAFF. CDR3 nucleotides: TGTGCCAGCAGTGCGGGTGGGGGAGGCTACACTGAAGCTTTCTTT.

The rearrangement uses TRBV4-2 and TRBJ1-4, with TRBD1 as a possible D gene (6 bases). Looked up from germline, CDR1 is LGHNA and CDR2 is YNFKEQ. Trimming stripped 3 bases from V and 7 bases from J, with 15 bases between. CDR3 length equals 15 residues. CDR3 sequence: CASSQKQGSGEKLFF. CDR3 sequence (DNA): TGTGCCAGCAGCCAGAAACAGGGAAGCGGTGAAAAACTGTTTTTT.

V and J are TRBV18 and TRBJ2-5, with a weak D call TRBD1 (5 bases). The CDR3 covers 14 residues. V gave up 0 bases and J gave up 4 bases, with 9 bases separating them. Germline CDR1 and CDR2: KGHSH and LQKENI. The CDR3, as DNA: TGTGCCAGCTCACCACCGGGCAGGGCAGAGACCCAGTACTTC. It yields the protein CASSPPGRAETQYF. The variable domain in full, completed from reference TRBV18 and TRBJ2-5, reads NAGVMQNPRHLVRRRGQEARLRCSPMKGHSHVYWYRQLPEEGLKFMVYLQKENIIDESGMPKERFSAEFPKEGPSILRIQQVVRGDSAAYFCASSPPGRAETQYFGPGTRLLVL.

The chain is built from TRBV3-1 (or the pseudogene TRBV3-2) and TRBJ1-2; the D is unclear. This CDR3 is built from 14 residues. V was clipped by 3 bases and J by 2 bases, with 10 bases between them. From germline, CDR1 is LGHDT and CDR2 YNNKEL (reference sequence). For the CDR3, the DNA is TGTGCCAGCAGCCAGGCGGGCTTAAACTATGGCTACACCTTC. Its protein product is CASSQAGLNYGYTF.

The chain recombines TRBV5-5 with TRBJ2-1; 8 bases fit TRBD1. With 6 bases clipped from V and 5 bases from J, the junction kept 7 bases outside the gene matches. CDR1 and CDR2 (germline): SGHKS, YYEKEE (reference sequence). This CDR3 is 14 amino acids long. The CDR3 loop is CASTFGGQDNEQFF. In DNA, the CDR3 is TGTGCCAGCACCTTCGGGGGACAGGACAATGAGCAGTTCTTC. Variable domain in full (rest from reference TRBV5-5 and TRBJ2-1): DAGVTQSPTHLIKTRGQQVTLRCSPISGHKSVSWYQQVLGQGPQFIFQYYEKEERGRGNFPDRFSARQFPNYSSELNVNALLLGDSALYLCASTFGGQDNEQFFGPGTRLTVL.

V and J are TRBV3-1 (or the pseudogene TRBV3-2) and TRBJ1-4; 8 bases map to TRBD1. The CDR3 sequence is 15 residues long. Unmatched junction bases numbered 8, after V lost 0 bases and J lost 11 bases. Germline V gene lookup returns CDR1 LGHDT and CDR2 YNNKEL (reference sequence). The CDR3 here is CASSQDPSWTGKLFF. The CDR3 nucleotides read TGTGCCAGCAGCCAAGACCCCTCATGGACAGGGAAACTGTTTTTT.

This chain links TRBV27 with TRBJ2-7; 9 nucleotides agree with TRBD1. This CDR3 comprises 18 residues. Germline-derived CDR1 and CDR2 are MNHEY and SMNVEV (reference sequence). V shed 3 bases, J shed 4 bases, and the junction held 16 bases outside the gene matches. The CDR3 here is CASSFKVQGAEAIYEQYF. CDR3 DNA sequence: TGTGCCAGCAGTTTTAAGGTACAGGGGGCTGAGGCTATATACGAGCAGTACTTC.

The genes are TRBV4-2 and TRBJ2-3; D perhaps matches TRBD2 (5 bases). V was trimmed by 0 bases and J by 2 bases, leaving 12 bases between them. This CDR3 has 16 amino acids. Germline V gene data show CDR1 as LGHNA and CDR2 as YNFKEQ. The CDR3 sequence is CASSQEGSGYTDTQYF. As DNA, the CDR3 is TGTGCCAGCAGCCAAGAGGGATCGGGGTACACAGATACGCAGTATTTT.

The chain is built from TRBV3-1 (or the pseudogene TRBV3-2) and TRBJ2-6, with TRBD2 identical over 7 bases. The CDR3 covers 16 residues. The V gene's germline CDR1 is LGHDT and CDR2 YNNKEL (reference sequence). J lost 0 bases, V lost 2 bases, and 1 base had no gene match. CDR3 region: CASSQWGGSGANVLTF. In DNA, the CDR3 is TGTGCCAGCAGCCAATGGGGGGGCTCTGGGGCCAACGTCCTGACTTTC.